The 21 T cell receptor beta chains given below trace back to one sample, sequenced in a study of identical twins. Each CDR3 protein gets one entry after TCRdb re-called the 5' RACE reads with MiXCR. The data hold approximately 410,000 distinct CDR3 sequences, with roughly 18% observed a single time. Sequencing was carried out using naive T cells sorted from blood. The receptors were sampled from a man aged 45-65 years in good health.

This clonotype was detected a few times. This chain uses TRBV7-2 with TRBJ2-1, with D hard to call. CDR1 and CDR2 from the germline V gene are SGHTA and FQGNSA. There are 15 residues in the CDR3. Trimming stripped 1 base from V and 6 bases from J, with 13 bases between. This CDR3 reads CASSLVLKGSNEQFF. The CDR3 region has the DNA TGTGCCAGCAGCTTAGTCCTCAAAGGGTCCAATGAGCAGTTCTTC.

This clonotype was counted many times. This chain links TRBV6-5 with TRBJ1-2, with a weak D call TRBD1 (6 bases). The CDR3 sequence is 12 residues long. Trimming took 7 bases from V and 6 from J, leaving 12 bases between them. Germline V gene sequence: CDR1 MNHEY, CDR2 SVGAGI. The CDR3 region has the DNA TGTGCCAGCAAAGGGGGACCCAATGGCTACACCTTC. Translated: CASKGGPNGYTF.

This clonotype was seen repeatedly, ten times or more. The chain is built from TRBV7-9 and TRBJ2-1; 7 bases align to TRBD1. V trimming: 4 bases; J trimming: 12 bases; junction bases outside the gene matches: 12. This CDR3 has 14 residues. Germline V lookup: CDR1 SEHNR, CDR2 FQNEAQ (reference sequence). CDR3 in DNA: TGTGCCAGCAGCTCGACAGGGTATAGGTACTGGCAGTTCTTC. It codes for CASSSTGYRYWQFF. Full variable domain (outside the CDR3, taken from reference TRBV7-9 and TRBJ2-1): DTGVSQNPRHKITKRGQNVTFRCDPISEHNRLYWYRQTLGQGPEFLTYFQNEAQLEKSRLLSDRFSAERPKGSFSTLEIQRTEQGDSAMYLCASSSTGYRYWQFFGPGTRLTVL.

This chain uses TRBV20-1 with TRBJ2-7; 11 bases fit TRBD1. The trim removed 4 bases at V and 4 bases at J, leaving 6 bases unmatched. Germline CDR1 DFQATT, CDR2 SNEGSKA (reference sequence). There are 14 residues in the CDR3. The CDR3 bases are TGCAGTGCTACCCATCGGGACAGGGGGTACGAGCAGTACTTC. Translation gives CSATHRDRGYEQYF.

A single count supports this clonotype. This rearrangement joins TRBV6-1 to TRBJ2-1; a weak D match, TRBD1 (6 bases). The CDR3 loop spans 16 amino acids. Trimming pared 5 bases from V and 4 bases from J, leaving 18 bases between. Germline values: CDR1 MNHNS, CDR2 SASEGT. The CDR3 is CASSPFRGHGYNEQFF. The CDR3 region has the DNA TGTGCCAGCAGTCCTTTCAGGGGCCATGGGTACAATGAGCAGTTCTTC.

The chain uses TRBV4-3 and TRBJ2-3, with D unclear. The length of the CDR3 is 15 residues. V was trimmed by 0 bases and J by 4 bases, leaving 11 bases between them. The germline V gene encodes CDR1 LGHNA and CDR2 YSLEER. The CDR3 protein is CASSQEGLWADTQYF. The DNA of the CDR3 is TGCGCCAGCAGCCAAGAAGGGTTATGGGCAGATACGCAGTATTTT.

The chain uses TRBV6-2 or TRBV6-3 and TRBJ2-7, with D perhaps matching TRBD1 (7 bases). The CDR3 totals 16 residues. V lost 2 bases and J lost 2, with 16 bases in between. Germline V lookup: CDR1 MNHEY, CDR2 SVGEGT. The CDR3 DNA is TGTGCCAGCAGTTACGCCAGGGGGTGGACTACCTACGAGCAGTACTTC. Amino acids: CASSYARGWTTYEQYF.

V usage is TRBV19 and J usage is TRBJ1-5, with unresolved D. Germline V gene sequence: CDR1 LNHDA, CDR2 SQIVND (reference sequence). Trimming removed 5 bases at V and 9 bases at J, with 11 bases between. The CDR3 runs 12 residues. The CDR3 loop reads CASSFLATPQHF. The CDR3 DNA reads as TGTGCCAGTAGTTTCCTGGCTACGCCCCAGCATTTT.

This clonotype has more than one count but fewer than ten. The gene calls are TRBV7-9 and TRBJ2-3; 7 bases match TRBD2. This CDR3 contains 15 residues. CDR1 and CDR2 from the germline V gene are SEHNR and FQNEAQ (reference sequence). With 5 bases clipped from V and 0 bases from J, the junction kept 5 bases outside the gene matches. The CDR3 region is CASSQRLASTDTQYF. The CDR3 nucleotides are TGTGCCAGCAGCCAAAGACTAGCCAGCACAGATACGCAGTATTTT.

This CDR3 is CASSVGTGGVGYNEQFF. The CDR3 nucleotides are TGTGCCAGCAGCGTGGGGACAGGGGGCGTTGGCTACAATGAGCAGTTCTTC. J is TRBJ2-1 and V is TRBV9; 12 positions match TRBD1. CDR3 length equals 17 residues. The V gene's germline CDR1 is SGDLS and CDR2 YYNGEE. The V and J ends lost 2 bases and 3 bases, in that order; junction bases with no gene match: 6.

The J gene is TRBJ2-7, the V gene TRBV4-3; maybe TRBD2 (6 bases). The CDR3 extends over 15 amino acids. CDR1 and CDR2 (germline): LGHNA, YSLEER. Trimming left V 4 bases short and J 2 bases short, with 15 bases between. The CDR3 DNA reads TGCGCCAGCAGCCGGGAGTCTAGCGCGACCTACGAGCAGTACTTC. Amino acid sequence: CASSRESSATYEQYF.

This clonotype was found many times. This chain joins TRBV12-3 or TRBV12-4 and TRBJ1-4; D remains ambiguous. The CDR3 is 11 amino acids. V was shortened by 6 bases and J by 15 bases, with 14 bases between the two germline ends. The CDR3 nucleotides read TGTGCCAGCAGATCCCAGATCAAATTGTTTTTT. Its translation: CASRSQIKLFF.

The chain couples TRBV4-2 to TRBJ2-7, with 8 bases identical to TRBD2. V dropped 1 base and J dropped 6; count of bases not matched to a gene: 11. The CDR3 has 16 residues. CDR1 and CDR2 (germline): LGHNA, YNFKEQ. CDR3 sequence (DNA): TGTGCCAGCAGCCAAGTCTTCACGCGGGGGGCCCGCGAGCAGTACTTC. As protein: CASSQVFTRGAREQYF.

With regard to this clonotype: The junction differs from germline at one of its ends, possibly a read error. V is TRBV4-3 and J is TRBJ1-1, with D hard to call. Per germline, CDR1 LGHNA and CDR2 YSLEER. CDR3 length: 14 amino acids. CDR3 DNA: TGCGCCAGCAGCCAAGATTTAGAGGGAGCTGAGGCTTTCTTT. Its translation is CASSQDLEGAEAFF.

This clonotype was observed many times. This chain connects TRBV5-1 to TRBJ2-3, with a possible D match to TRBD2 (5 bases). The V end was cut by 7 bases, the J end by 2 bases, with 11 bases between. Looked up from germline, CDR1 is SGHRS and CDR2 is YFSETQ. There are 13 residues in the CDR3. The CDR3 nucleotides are TGCGCCAGCTCGGACGGGATCACAGATACGCAGTATTTT. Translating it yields CASSDGITDTQYF.

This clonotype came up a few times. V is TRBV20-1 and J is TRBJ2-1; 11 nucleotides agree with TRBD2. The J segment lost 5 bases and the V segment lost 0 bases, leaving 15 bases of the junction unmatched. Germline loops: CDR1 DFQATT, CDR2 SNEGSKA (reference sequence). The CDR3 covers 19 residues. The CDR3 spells CSARENGLAGPLSDNEQFF. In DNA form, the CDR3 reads TGCAGTGCTAGAGAAAACGGACTAGCGGGCCCTCTGTCGGACAATGAGCAGTTCTTC.

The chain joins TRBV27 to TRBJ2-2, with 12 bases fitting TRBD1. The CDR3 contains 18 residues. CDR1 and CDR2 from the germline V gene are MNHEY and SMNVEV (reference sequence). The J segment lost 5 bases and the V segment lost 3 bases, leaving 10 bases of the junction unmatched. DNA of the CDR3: TGTGCCAGCAGTTTGGGGGTTTCGGGACAGGGGGCAACCGGGGAGCTGTTTTTT. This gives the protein CASSLGVSGQGATGELFF.

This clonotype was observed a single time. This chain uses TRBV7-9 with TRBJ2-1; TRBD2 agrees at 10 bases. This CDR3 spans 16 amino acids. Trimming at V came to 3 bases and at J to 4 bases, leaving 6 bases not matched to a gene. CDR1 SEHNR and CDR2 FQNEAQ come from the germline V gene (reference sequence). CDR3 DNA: TGTGCCAGCAGCTTCCCGAGCGGGGGGGATTACAATGAGCAGTTCTTC. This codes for CASSFPSGGDYNEQFF.

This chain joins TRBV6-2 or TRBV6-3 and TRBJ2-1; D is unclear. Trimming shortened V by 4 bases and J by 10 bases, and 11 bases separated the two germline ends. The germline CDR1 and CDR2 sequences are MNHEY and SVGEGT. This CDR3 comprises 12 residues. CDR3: CASSSRIVEQFF. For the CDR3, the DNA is TGTGCCAGCAGTTCCCGGATTGTGGAGCAGTTCTTC.

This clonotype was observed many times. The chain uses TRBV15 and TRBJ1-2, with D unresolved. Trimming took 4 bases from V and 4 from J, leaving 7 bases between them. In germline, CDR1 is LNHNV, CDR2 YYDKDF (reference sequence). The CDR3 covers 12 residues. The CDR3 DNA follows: TGTGCCACCAGCATTTATAGCTATGGCTACACCTTC. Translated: CATSIYSYGYTF.

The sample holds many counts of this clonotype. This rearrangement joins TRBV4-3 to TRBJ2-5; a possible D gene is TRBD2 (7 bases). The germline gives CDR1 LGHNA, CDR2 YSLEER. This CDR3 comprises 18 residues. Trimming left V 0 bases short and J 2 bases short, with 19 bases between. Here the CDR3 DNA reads TGCGCCAGCAGCCAAGATGTGGCGGGGGCGTTACAACAAGAGACCCAGTACTTC. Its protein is CASSQDVAGALQQETQYF.